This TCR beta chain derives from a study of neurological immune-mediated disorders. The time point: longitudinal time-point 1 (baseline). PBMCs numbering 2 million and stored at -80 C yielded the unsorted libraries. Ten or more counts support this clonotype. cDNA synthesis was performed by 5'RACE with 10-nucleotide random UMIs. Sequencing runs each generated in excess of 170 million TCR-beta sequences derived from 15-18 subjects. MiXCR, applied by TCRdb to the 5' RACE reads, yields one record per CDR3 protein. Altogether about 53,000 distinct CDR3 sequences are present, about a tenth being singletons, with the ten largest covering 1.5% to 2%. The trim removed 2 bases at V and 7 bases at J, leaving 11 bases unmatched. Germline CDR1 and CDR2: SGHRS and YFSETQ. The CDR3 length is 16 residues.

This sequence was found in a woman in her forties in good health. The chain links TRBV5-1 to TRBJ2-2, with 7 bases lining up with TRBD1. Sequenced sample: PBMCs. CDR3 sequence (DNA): TGCGCCAGCAGCTTACGTACAGGGGTCGGGGACGGGGAGCTGTTTTTT. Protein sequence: CASSLRTGVGDGELFF. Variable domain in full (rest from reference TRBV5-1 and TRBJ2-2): KAGVTQTPRYLIKTRGQQVTLSCSPISGHRSVSWYQQTPGQGLQFLFEYFSETQRNKGNFPGRFSGRQFSNSRSEMNVSTLELGDSALYLCASSLRTGVGDGELFFGEGSRLTVL.